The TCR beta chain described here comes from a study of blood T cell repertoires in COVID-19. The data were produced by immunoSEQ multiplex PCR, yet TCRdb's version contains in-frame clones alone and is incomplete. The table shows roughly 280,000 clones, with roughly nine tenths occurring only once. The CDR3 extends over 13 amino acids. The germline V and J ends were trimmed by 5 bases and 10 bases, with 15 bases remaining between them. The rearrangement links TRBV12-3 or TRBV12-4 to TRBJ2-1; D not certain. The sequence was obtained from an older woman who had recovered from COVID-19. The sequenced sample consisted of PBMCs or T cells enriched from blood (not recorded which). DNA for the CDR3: TGTGCCAGCAGTACCAATCTTGAGGTAGAGCAGTTCTTC. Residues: CASSTNLEVEQFF.